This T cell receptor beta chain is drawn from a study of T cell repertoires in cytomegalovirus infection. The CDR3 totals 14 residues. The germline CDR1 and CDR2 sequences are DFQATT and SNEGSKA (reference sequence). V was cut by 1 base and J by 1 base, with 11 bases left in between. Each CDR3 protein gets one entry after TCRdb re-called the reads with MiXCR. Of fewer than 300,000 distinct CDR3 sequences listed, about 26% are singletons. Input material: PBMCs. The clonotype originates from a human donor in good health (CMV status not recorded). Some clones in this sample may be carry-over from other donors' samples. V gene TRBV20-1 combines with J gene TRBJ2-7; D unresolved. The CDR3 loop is CSARGQVLSYEQYF. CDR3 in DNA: TGCAGTGCTAGAGGGCAGGTCCTGTCCTACGAGCAGTACTTC.